The next 14 T cell receptor beta chains were all read from a single sample in a study of T cell clonality in common variable immunodeficiency. Clones were read by immunoSEQ multiplex PCR, and TCRdb kept only the in-frame ones, dropping some. Singletons are absent from the sample, which has more than 30,000 clones. Specimen: peripheral blood mononuclear cells. The receptors were sampled from a person aged 18-70 years in good health.

This clone has at least ten counts. Coverage ceases 3 residues before the CDR3 finishes, and the germline J gene fills in the end. V and J are TRBV18 and TRBJ1-2; 10 nucleotides align to TRBD1. The V gene's germline CDR1 is KGHSH and CDR2 LQKENI. This CDR3 has 17 amino acids. Unmatched junction bases numbered 14, after V lost 3 bases and J lost 7 bases. CDR3 loop: CASSPSVLGQGFSGYTF. CDR3 bases read: TGTGCCAGCTCACCCTCGGTCCTGGGACAGGGGTTTTCTGGC. The whole variable domain, filled in from reference TRBV18 and TRBJ1-2, reads NAGVMQNPRHLVRRRGQEARLRCSPMKGHSHVYWYRQLPEEGLKFMVYLQKENIIDESGMPKERFSAEFPKEGPSILRIQQVVRGDSAAYFCASSPSVLGQGFSGYTFGSGTRLTVV.

This clone was seen ten or more times. The read gets to within 3 residues of the CDR3 end, and the germline J gene fills in the rest. The V and J genes are TRBV5-1 and TRBJ2-2; D is unresolved. CDR3 size: 13 residues. Trimming cost V 5 bases and J 3 bases, with 8 bases left between them. CDR1 SGHRS and CDR2 YFSETQ come from the germline V gene. CDR3 region: CASSLLDTGELFF. The CDR3 bases that were read are TGCGCCAGCAGTCTCCTTGACACCGGGGAG.

This clone has at least ten counts. The read terminates 3 residues before the CDR3 end, so the remaining end is supplied by the germline J gene. The chain recombines TRBV4-1 with TRBJ1-4, with TRBD1 identical over 7 bases. V lost 0 bases to trimming and J lost 8 bases; unmatched junction nucleotides: 6. The CDR3 consists of 15 residues. CDR1 and CDR2 (germline): MGHRA, YSYEKL. The CDR3 bases that were read are TGCGCCAGCAGCCAAGATGACAGGGCATTCGAAAAA. It specifies CASSQDDRAFEK. The whole CDR3 sequence reads CASSQDDRAFEKLFF.

There are many counts of this clone. The sequence runs out 3 residues before the end of the CDR3; the remainder is reconstructed from the germline J gene. The sample holds other DNA sequences that translate to the same CDR3. The chain has TRBV20-1 and TRBJ2-5, with 12 bases identical to TRBD2. The germline gives CDR1 DFQATT, CDR2 SNEGSKA (reference sequence). This CDR3 is built from 16 residues. CDR3: CSASRLAGERRETQYF. The CDR3 bases that were read are TGCAGCGCAAGCCGACTAGCGGGAGAAAGGCGAGAGACC.

This clone appeared many times. The CDR3 goes on 3 residues after the read ends, and that part is filled in from the germline J gene. The rearrangement links TRBV12-3 or TRBV12-4 to TRBJ2-7; 11 bases line up with TRBD2. Trimming cost V 3 bases and J 3 bases; bases outside gene matches: 1. The CDR3 spans 14 residues. CDR3 DNA, as far as it was read: TGTGCCAGCAGTTTGCTAGCGGGAGGCTACGAG. It encodes CASSLLAGGYE. The whole CDR3 protein is CASSLLAGGYEQYF.

This clone has at least ten counts. Coverage ceases 3 residues before the CDR3 finishes, and the germline J gene fills in the end. This chain joins TRBV19 and TRBJ1-1; a possible D gene is TRBD1 (6 bases). V lost 3 bases, J lost 0 bases, and 17 bases lay in between. The CDR3 contains 17 residues. CDR1 is LNHDA and CDR2 is SQIVND in the germline V gene (reference sequence). Partial CDR3 DNA: TGTGCCAGTAGTATTAGGTCCGGACAGCCTATGAACACTGAA. Translating gives CASSIRSGQPMNTE. The whole CDR3 reads CASSIRSGQPMNTEAFF.

This clone was picked up many times. The read ends 3 residues shy of where the CDR3 ends; the end is completed using the germline J gene. The chain links TRBV28 to TRBJ1-5, with 7 positions matching TRBD1. J was trimmed by 4 bases and V by 5 bases; bases with no gene match: 8. The CDR3 loop spans 15 amino acids. The germline gives CDR1 MDHEN, CDR2 SYDVKM. CDR3 residues: CASSPRQGGNQPQHF. The covered CDR3 bases are TGTGCCAGCAGTCCAAGACAGGGTGGGAATCAGCCC.

This clone occurred many times. The CDR3 is cut off 3 residues early in the read; its end comes from the germline J gene. This chain connects TRBV4-1 to TRBJ1-4, with D hard to call. Germline V gene sequence: CDR1 MGHRA, CDR2 YSYEKL. This CDR3 contains 15 residues. V lost 3 bases and J 5 bases, leaving 13 bases between the germline ends. CDR3 region: CASSHRSWANEKLFF. CDR3 bases read: TGCGCCAGCAGCCACAGAAGTTGGGCAAATGAAAAA.

This clone has ten or more counts. The CDR3 end lies 3 residues beyond the end of the read and is filled in from the germline J gene. This sequence joins TRBV6-4 and TRBJ2-2; 10 nucleotides agree with TRBD2. Germline CDR1 reads MRHNA; CDR2 reads SNTAGT. V shed 4 bases, J shed 4 bases, and the junction held 0 bases outside the gene matches. This CDR3 contains 14 residues. The CDR3 region is CASSASGSTGELFF. Incomplete CDR3 DNA: TGTGCCAGCAGTGCTAGCGGGAGCACCGGGGAG.

This clone was detected ten times or more. The CDR3 reads CASNPGLDREFYEQYF. CDR3 DNA, as far as it was read: TGTGCCAGCAATCCGGGGCTGGACAGGGAGTTCTACGAG. V and J are TRBV28 and TRBJ2-7; 8 bases agree with TRBD1. The read terminates 3 residues before the CDR3 end, so the remaining end is supplied by the germline J gene. The CDR3 runs to 16 residues. J gave up 3 bases and V 7 bases, and 14 bases lay outside the gene matches. CDR1 is MDHEN and CDR2 is SYDVKM in the germline V gene.

This clone was found many times. Coverage ceases 3 residues before the CDR3 finishes, and the germline J gene fills in the end. V and J are TRBV20-1 and TRBJ1-5; maybe TRBD1 (5 bases). V dropped 2 bases and J dropped 7 bases, with 12 bases sitting between them. This CDR3 region has 13 residues. Germline V CDR1 and CDR2: DFQATT, SNEGSKA (reference sequence). The CDR3 loop reads CSARSFEGQPQHF. The sequenced CDR3 bases are TGCAGTGCTAGATCCTTTGAGGGGCAGCCC.

This clone has at least ten counts. Read data end 3 residues before the CDR3 end; the end is taken from the germline J gene. The V and J genes are TRBV7-9 and TRBJ2-5; TRBD1 matches 8 bases. Germline values: CDR1 SEHNR, CDR2 FQNEAQ (reference sequence). This CDR3 contains 14 residues. V was clipped by 1 base and J by 5 bases; unmatched bases: 3. The CDR3 bases that were read are TGTGCCAGCAGCTTAGACAGGGGGATTGAGACC. It translates to CASSLDRGIET. Given in full, the CDR3 is CASSLDRGIETQYF.

This clone was recorded at least ten times. The read falls 3 residues short of the CDR3 end, and the missing part is taken from the germline J gene. The J gene is TRBJ2-3, the V gene TRBV20-1, with 7 bases identical to TRBD1. The CDR3 has 14 residues. CDR1 DFQATT and CDR2 SNEGSKA come from the germline V gene (reference sequence). V trimming: 8 bases; J trimming: 0 bases; junction bases outside the gene matches: 8. Incomplete CDR3 DNA: TGCAGTTCCCGGACAGGAGCTAGCACAGATACG. This codes for CSSRTGASTDT. The whole CDR3 protein reads CSSRTGASTDTQYF.

This clone was counted many times. The read falls 3 residues short of the CDR3 end, and the missing part is taken from the germline J gene. The rearrangement joins TRBV7-2 to TRBJ2-1; 8 bases map to TRBD1. V lost 5 bases and J lost 0; bases outside the gene matches: 3. CDR1 and CDR2 (germline): SGHTA, FQGNSA. The CDR3 loop spans 15 amino acids. This CDR3 reads CASSLTGDSYNEQFF. The sequenced CDR3 bases are TGTGCCAGCAGCCTGACAGGGGACTCCTACAATGAG.